The entry below describes one T cell receptor beta chain. As yet, its antigen is unknown. Its ends do not fully match the called genes, so a read error is possible. This entry belongs to a study of T cell responses to AZD1222 COVID-19 vaccine. Study findings and constraints: White British donors predominated, females outnumbered males, and clonal diversity was possibly underestimated. The peak T cell response came first, and repertoires were sampled only after it.

Using immunoSEQ multiplex PCR, the repertoire was profiled, and TCRdb retains in-frame clones only, with some absent. This table has about 110,000 clones, roughly 93% appearing once. Second-dose groups at about 4 or about 12 weeks were pooled. The sequences come from peripheral blood, collected 28 days after the second AZD1222 dose. The source of this sequence is an adult who received the AZD1222 COVID-19 vaccine.

CDR3 sequence: CASSFTGSENLFF. CDR3 bases: TGTGCCAGCAGCTTTACGGGCTCGGAAAATCTGTTTTTT. The rearrangement uses TRBV11-2 and TRBJ1-4; no clear D gene. Germline assignment: CDR1 SGHAT and CDR2 FQNNGV. This CDR3 is built from 13 residues.